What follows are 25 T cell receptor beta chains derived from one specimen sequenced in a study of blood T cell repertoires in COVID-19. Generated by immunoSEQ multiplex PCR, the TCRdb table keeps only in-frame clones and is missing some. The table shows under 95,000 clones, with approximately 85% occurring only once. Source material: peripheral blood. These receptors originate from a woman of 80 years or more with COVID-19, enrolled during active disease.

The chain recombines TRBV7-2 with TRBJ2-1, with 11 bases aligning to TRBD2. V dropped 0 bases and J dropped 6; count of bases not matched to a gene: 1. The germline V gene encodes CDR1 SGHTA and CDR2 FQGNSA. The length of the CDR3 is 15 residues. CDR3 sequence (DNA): TGTGCCAGCAGCTTAGCTAGCGGGGGGGTCAATGAGCAGTTCTTC. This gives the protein CASSLASGGVNEQFF.

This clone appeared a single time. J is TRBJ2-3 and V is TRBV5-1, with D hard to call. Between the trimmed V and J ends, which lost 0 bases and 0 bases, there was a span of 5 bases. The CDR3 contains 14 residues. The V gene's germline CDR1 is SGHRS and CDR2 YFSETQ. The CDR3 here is CASSLGQSTDTQYF. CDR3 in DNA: TGCGCCAGCAGCTTGGGTCAAAGCACAGATACGCAGTATTTT. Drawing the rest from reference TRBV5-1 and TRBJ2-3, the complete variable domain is KAGVTQTPRYLIKTRGQQVTLSCSPISGHRSVSWYQQTPGQGLQFLFEYFSETQRNKGNFPGRFSGRQFSNSRSEMNVSTLELGDSALYLCASSLGQSTDTQYFGPGTRLTVL.

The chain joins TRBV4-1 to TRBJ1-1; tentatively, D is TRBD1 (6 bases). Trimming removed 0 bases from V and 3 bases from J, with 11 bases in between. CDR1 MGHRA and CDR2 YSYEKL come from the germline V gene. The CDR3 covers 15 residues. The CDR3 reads CASSQDQGPDTEAFF. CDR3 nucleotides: TGCGCCAGCAGCCAAGACCAGGGGCCGGACACTGAAGCTTTCTTT.

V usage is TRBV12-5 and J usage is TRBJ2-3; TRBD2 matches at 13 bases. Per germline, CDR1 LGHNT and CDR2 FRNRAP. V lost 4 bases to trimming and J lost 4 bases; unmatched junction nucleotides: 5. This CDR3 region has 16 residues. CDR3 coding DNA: TGTGCTAGTGGTTCGGGACTAGCGGGATTGGCAGATACGCAGTATTTT. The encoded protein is CASGSGLAGLADTQYF.

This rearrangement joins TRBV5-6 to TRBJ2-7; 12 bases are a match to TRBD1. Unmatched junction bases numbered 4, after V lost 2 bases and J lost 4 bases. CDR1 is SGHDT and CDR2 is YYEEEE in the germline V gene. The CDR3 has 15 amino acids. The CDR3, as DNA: TGTGCCAGCAGCTTCTTGGGACAGGGGGCTTACGAGCAGTACTTC. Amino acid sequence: CASSFLGQGAYEQYF.

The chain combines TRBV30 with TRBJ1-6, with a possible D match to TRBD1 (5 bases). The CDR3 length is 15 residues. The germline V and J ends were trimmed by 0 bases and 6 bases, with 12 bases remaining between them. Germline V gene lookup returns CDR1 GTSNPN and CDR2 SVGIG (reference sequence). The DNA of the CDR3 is TGTGCCTGGAGTGTAAGGCAGGGAAGTAATTCACCCCTCCACTTT. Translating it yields CAWSVRQGSNSPLHF. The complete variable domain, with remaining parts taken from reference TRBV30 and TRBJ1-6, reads SQTIHQWPATLVQPVGSPLSLECTVEGTSNPNLYWYRQAAGRGLQLLFYSVGIGQISSEVPQNLSASRPQDRQFILSSKKLLLSDSGFYLCAWSVRQGSNSPLHFGNGTRLTVT.

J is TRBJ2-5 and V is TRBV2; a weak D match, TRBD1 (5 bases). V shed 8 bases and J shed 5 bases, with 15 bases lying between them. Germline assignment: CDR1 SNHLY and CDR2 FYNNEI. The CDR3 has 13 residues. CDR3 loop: CASGGGAMETQYF. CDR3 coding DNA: TGTGCCAGCGGCGGTGGGGCCATGGAGACCCAGTACTTC. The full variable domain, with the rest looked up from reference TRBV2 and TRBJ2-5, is EPEVTQTPSHQVTQMGQEVILRCVPISNHLYFYWYRQILGQKVEFLVSFYNNEISEKSEIFDDQFSVERPDGSNFTLKIRSTKLEDSAMYFCASGGGAMETQYFGPGTRLLVL.

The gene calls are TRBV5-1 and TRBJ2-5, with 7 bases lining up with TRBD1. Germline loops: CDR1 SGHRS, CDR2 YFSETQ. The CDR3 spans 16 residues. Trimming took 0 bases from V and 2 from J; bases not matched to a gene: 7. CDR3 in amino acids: CASSLAQGVGQETQYF. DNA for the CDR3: TGCGCCAGCAGCTTGGCTCAGGGGGTCGGTCAAGAGACCCAGTACTTC. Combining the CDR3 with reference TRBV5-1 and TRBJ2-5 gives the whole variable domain KAGVTQTPRYLIKTRGQQVTLSCSPISGHRSVSWYQQTPGQGLQFLFEYFSETQRNKGNFPGRFSGRQFSNSRSEMNVSTLELGDSALYLCASSLAQGVGQETQYFGPGTRLLVL.

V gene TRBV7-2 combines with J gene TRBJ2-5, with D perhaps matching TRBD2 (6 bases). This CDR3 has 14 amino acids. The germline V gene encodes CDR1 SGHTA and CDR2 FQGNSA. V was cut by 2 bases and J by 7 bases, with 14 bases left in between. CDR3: CASSLPGGIGTQYF. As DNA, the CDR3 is TGTGCCAGCAGCTTACCCGGGGGAATAGGGACCCAGTACTTC. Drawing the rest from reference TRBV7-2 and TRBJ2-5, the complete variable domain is GAGVSQSPSNKVTEKGKDVELRCDPISGHTALYWYRQSLGQGLEFLIYFQGNSAPDKSGLPSDRFSAERTGGSVSTLTIQRTQQEDSAVYLCASSLPGGIGTQYFGPGTRLLVL.

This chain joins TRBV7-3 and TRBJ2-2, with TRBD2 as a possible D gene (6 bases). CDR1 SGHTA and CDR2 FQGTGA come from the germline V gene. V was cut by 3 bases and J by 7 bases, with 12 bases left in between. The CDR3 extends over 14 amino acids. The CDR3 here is CASSFQYGGGELFF. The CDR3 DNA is TGTGCCAGCAGCTTCCAGTACGGGGGCGGGGAGCTGTTTTTT.

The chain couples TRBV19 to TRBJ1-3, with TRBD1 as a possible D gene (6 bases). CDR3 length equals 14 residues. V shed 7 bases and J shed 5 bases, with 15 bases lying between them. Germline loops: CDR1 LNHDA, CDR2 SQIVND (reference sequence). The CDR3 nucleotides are TGTGCCAGTACCGACAGGATCTTAAGAAACACCATATATTTT. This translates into CASTDRILRNTIYF. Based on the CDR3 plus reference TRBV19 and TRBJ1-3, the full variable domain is DGGITQSPKYLFRKEGQNVTLSCEQNLNHDAMYWYRQDPGQGLRLIYYSQIVNDFQKGDIAEGYSVSREKKESFPLTVTSAQKNPTAFYLCASTDRILRNTIYFGEGSWLTVV.

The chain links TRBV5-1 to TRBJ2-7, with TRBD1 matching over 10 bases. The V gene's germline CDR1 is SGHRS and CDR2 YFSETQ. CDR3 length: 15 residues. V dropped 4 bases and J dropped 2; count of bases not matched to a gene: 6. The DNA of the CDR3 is TGCGCCAGCAGCGAAGGACAGGGGGTAACCTACGAGCAGTACTTC. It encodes CASSEGQGVTYEQYF.

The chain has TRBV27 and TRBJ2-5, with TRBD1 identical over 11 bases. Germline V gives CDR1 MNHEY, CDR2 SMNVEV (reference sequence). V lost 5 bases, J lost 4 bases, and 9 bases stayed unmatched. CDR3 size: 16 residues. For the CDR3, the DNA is TGTGCCAGCAGTCCTACTCACGGGACAGGGGGAGAGACCCAGTACTTC. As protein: CASSPTHGTGGETQYF.

As DNA, the CDR3 is TGTGCCACCGGACAGGGCAGCACAGATACGCAGTATTTT. Protein: CATGQGSTDTQYF. The V call is TRBV28, the J call TRBJ2-3, with 8 bases lining up with TRBD1. CDR1 and CDR2 (germline): MDHEN, SYDVKM. This CDR3 has 13 amino acids. With V trimmed by 10 bases and J by 0 bases, 3 bases remained unmatched.

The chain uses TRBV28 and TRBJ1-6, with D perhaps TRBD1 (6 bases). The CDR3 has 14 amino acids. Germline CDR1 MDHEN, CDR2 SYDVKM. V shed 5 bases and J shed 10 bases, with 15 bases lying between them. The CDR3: CASSLNRDGSPLHF. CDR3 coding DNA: TGTGCCAGCAGTCTAAACAGGGATGGCTCACCCCTCCACTTT.

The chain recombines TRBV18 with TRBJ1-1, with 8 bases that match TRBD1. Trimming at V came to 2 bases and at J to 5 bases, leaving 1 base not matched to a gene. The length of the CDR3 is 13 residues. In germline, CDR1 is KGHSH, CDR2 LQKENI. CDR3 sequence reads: CASSPTGGTEAFF. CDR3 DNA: TGTGCCAGCTCACCAACAGGGGGAACTGAAGCTTTCTTT.

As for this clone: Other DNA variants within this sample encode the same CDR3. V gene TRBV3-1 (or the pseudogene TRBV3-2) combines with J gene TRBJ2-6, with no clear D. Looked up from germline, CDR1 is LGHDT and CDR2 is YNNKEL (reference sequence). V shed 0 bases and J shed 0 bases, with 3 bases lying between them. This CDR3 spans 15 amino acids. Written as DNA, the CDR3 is TGTGCCAGCAGCCAAGACAGCTCTGGGGCCAACGTCCTGACTTTC. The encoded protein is CASSQDSSGANVLTF.

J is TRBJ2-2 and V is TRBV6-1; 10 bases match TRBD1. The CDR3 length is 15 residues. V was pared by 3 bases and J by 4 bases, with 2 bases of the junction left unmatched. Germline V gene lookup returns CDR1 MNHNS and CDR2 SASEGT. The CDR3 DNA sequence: TGTGCCAGCAGTGAGGGGACAGGGGTCACCGGGGAGCTGTTTTTT. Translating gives CASSEGTGVTGELFF.

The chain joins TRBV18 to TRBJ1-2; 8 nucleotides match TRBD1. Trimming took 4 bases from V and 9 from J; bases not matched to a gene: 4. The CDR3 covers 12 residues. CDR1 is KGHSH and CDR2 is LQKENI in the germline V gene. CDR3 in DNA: TGTGCCAGCTCACGCGACAGGGGCCGCTACACCTTC. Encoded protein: CASSRDRGRYTF.

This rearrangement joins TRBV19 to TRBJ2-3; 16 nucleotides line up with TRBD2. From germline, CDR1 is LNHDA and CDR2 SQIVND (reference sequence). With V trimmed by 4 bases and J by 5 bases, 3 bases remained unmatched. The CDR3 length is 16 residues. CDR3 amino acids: CASSTGLAGGVDTQYF. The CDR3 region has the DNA TGTGCCAGTAGTACGGGACTAGCGGGGGGGGTAGATACGCAGTATTTT.

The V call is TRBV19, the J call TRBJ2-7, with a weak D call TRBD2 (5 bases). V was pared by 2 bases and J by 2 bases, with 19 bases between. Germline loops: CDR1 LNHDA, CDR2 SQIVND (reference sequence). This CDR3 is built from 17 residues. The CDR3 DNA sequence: TGTGCCAGTAGTATACGCCGGGGAGTGACTGAACCCTACGAGCAGTACTTC. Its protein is CASSIRRGVTEPYEQYF.

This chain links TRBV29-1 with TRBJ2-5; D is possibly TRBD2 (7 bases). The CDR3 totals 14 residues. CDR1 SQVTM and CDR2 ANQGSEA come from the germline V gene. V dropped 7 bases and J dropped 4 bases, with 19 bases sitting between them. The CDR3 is CSAGGAGLGETQYF. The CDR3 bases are TGCAGCGCTGGGGGGGCAGGGTTAGGAGAGACCCAGTACTTC.

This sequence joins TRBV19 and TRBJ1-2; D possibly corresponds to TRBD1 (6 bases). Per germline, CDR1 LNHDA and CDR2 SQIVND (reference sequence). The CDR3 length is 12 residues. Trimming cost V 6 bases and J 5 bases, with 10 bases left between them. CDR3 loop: CASSRQAYGYTF. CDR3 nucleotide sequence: TGTGCCAGTAGCCGACAGGCATATGGCTACACCTTC.

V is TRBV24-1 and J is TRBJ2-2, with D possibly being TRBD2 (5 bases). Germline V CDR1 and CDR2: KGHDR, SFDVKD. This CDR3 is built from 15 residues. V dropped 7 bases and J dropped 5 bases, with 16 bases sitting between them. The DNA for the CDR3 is TGTGCCACCAGCGGCTTTGGAGGTGGGACCGGGGAGCTGTTTTTT. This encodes CATSGFGGGTGELFF.

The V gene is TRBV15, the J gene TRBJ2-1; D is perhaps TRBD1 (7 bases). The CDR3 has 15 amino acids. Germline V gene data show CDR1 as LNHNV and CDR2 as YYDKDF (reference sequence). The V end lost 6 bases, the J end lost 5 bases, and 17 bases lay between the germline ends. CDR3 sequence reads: CATRNQGGFDNEQFF. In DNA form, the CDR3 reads TGTGCCACCAGGAATCAGGGGGGTTTCGACAATGAGCAGTTCTTC.